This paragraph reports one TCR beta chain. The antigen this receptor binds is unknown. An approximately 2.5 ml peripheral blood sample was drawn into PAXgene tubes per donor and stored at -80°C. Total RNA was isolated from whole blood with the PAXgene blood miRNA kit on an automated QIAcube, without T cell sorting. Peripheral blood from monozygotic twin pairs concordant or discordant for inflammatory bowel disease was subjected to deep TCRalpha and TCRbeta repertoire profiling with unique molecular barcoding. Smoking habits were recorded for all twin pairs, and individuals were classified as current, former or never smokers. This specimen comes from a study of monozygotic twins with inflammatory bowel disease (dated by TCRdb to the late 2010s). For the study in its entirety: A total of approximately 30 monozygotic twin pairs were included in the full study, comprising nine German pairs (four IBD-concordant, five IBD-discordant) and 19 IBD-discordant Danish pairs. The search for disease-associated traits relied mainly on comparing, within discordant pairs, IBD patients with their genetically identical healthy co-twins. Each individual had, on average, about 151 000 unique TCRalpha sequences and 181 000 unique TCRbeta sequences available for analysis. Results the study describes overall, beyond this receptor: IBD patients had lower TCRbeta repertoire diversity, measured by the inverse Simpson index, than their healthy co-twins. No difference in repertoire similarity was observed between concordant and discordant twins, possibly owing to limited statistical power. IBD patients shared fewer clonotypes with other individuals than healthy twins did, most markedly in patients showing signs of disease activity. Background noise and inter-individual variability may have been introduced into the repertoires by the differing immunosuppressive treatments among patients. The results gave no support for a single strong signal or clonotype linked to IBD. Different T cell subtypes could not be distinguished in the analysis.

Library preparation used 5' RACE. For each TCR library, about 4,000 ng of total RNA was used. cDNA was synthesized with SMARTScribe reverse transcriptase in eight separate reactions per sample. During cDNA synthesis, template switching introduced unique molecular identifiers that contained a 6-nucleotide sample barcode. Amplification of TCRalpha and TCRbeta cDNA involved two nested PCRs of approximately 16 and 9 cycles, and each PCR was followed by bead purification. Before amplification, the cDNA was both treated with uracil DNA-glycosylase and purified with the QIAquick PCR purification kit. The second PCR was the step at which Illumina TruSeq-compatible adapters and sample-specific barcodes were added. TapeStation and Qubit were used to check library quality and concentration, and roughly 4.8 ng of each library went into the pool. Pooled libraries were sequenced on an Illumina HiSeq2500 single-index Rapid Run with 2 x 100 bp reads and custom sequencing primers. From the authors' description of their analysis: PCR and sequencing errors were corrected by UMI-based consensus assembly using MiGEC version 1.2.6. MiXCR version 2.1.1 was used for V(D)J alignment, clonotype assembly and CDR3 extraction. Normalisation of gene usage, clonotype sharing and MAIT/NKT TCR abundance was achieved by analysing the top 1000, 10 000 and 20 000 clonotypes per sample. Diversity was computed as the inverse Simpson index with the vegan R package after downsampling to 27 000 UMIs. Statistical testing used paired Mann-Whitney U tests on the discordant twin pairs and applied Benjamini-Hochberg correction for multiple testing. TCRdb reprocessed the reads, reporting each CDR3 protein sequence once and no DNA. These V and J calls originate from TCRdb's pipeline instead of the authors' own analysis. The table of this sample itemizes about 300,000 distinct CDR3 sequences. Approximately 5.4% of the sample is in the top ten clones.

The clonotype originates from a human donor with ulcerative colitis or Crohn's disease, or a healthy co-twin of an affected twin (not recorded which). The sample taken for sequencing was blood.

The CDR3 reads CASSFLAGSRGDTQYF. Rearrangement joined TRBV27 to TRBJ2-3; checking the TCRdb D call of TRBD2 is not possible without DNA. The germline V gene (reference sequence) supplies CDR1 MNHEY and CDR2 SMNVEV. Measured from the cysteine to the phenylalanine, the CDR3 is 16 residues long. No DNA was logged.